This T cell receptor beta chain came from a study of T cells in Graves' hyperthyroidism and ophthalmopathy. Patients having uncontrolled infection, another autoimmune disease, pregnancy or lactation were not included. The study based diagnoses on clinical symptoms, serum thyroxine and TRAb, thyroid ultrasound and orbital computed tomography. The CDR3 regions of TCR beta were amplified from RNA transcripts. HTBI primers were used for first-round RT-PCR of the TCR CDR3. TCRdb reprocessed the multiplex PCR reads with MiXCR, giving one entry per CDR3 protein. The repertoire holds around 570,000 distinct CDR3 sequences, with just under 20% as singletons. The clonotype was recovered from a man aged 40-50 years with Graves' ophthalmopathy. Sequenced: blood.

The CDR3 region has the DNA TGTGCCATCAGTGATCAGGAGAGAAATTCACCCCTCCACTTT. It specifies CAISDQERNSPLHF. The rearrangement joins TRBV10-3 to TRBJ1-6; D gene uncertain. Trimming shortened V by 3 bases and J by 7 bases, and 10 bases separated the two germline ends. The CDR3 runs 14 residues. Germline lookup yields CDR1 ENHRY and CDR2 SYGVKD.